This T cell receptor (beta chain) was recovered during a study of a mutant IDH1 vaccine in newly diagnosed glioma. The overall study: Pretreatment consisted of radiotherapy, temozolomide, or both, with most receiving both.

Study-wide results and limits: Immune responses induced by the vaccine were seen in 93.3% of patients, spanning multiple MHC alleles.

The time point: week 47, end of study. It was 300 ug of mutant IDH1 20-mer peptide that made up each vaccine dose, given with topical imiquimod. The CDR3 has 11 residues. The germline gives CDR1 MDHEN, CDR2 SYDVKM. V was shortened by 6 bases and J by 9 bases, with 9 bases between the two germline ends. Libraries were prepared by immunoSEQ multiplex PCR; TCRdb keeps only in-frame clonotypes and omits some of them. This sample carries approximately 80,000 clones, 75% to 90% of them seen once, and the ten largest clones take 5.2%. Comments on this clone: Its specificity is not known. Distinct nucleotide sequences in the sample also encode this CDR3.

The sample consisted of PBMCs, taken from a glioma patient whose treatment included an IDH1 peptide vaccine. This chain joins TRBV28 and TRBJ2-1; maybe TRBD2 (5 bases). This TCR was sampled from a man between 40 and 49 years old with glioma. The CDR3 nucleotides read TGTGCCAGCAGCCCTGAGGGTGAGCAGTTCTTC. This translates into CASSPEGEQFF.